This entry lists 3 T cell receptor beta chains sequenced from one sample in a study of beta chain features in type 1 diabetes (dated by TCRdb to 2017 to 2018). Study-level results and caveats: A moderate but significant shortening of TCRB CDR3 length was observed in type 1 diabetes patients in all four CD4+ subsets.

The library was built by means of the immunoSEQ multiplex PCR assay. All of the isolated RNA was reverse transcribed with the High Capacity cDNA Reverse Transcription Kit, so expressed TCRB transcripts were sequenced. TCRdb took over this immuneACCESS table, retaining in-frame rearrangements with V and J assigned. Such tables are incomplete; in checked studies, under half of the missing clones stem from an unresolved V gene, and the remainder is unexplained. The sample yields 95,000 to 150,000 clones; about a sixth were counted once. Approximately 2.2% of the sample comes from the top ten. Their recognized antigens are unknown. Sequencing input: central memory CD4+ T cells from blood. The origin of the receptors is a man aged 25 to 40 with type 1 diabetes.

The V call is TRBV9, the J call TRBJ2-3, with 7 bases matching TRBD1. Germline CDR1 SGDLS, CDR2 YYNGEE. This CDR3 region has 15 residues. Unmatched junction bases numbered 6, after V lost 1 base and J lost 4 bases. The DNA of the CDR3 is TGTGCCAGCAGCGTAACACAGGGGCCATCAGATACGCAGTATTTT. This encodes CASSVTQGPSDTQYF. The complete variable domain, with remaining parts taken from reference TRBV9 and TRBJ2-3, reads DSGVTQTPKHLITATGQRVTLRCSPRSGDLSVYWYQQSLDQGLQFLIQYYNGEERAKGNILERFSAQQFPDLHSELNLSSLELGDSALYFCASSVTQGPSDTQYFGPGTRLTVL.

The chain uses TRBV7-6 and TRBJ2-7, with TRBD1 as a possible D gene (5 bases). CDR3 length: 13 residues. Germline V lookup: CDR1 SGHVS, CDR2 FNYEAQ. The V gene lost 5 bases and the J gene lost 5 bases, with 13 bases spanning the gap. This CDR3 reads CASSPSRQNEQYF. The CDR3 DNA follows: TGTGCCAGCAGCCCCTCCAGACAGAACGAGCAGTACTTC.

This clone was counted only a few times. The V call is TRBV6-5, the J call TRBJ1-2; TRBD1 matches 7 bases. CDR1 MNHEY and CDR2 SVGAGI come from the germline V gene. With V trimmed by 5 bases and J by 3 bases, 6 bases remained unmatched. The CDR3 length is 14 residues. Here the CDR3 reads CASSPRDSYYGYTF. The CDR3, as DNA: TGTGCCAGCAGTCCACGGGACAGCTACTATGGCTACACCTTC.